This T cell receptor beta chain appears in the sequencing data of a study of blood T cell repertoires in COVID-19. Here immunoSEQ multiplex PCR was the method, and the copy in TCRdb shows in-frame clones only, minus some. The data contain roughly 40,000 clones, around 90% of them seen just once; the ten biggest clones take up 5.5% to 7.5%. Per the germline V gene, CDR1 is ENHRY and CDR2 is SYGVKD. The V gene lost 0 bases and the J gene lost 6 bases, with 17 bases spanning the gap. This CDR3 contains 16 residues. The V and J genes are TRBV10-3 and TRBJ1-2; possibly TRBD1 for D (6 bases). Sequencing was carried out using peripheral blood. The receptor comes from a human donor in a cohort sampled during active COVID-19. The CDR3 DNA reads TGTGCCATCAGTGAGTCGAGTTTCGGACAGAGGGATGGCTACACCTTC. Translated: CAISESSFGQRDGYTF.